The present TCR beta chain was sequenced within a study of blood T cell repertoires in COVID-19. Study overall: PBMCs, B-cell-depleted T cells, or T cells were the source of the cDNA or gDNA that made up the material.

The CDR3 extends over 16 amino acids. Germline-derived CDR1 and CDR2 are SGHNT and YENEEA. Trimming took off 5 bases at V and 0 bases at J, with 14 bases between the two ends. Sequenced by immunoSEQ multiplex PCR; TCRdb stores in-frame clones only, minus some. The table lists around 260,000 clones, over 75% of them singletons. The sequenced material came from peripheral blood. The rearrangement links TRBV11-3 to TRBJ2-1; maybe TRBD2 (5 bases). This clonotype was sampled from a human donor in a cohort sampled during active COVID-19. CDR3 in amino acids: CASSGWTPSSYNEQFF. The CDR3 nucleotides read TGTGCCAGCAGCGGCTGGACTCCCAGCTCCTACAATGAGCAGTTCTTC.